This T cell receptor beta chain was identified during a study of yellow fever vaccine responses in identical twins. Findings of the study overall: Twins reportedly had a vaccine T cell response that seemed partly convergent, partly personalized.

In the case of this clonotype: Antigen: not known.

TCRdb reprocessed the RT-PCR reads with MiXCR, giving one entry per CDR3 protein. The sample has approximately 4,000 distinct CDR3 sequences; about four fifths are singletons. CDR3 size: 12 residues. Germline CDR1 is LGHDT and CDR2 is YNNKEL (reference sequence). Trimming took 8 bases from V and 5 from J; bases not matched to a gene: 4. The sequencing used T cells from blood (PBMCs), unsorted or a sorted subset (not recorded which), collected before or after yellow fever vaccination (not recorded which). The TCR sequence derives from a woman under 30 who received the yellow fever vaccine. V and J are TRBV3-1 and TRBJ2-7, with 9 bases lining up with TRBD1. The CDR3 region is CASGQGTHEQYF. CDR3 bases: TGTGCCAGCGGACAGGGGACCCACGAGCAGTACTTC.